This T cell receptor beta chain was identified in a study of technical replicates of blood from several donors. The sample holds one count of this clone. Assay used: immunoSEQ multiplex PCR; TCRdb lists only in-frame clones, some missing. The sample holds some 11,000 clones, about 94% seen once. The CDR3 runs 14 residues. Germline lookup yields CDR1 SGHAT and CDR2 FQNNGV. With 5 bases removed from V and 7 bases from J, the gap between germline ends came to 17 bases. Material: PBMCs. The clonotype originates from a human donor in good health. The rearrangement joins TRBV11-2 to TRBJ1-1; D is unclear. CDR3 residues: CASSQWRNGIEAFF. In DNA, the CDR3 is TGTGCCAGCAGCCAGTGGAGGAATGGAATTGAAGCTTTCTTT.